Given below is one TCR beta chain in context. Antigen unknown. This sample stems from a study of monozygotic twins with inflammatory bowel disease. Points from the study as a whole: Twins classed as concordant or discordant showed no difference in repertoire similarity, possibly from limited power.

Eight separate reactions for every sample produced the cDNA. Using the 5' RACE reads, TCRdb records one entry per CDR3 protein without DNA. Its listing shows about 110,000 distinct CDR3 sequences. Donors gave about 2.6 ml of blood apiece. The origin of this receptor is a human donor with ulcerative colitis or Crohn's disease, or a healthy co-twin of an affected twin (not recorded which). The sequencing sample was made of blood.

The CDR3 sequence is CASSPGTVGGYGYTF. This chain links TRBV12-3 or TRBV12-4 with TRBJ1-2; TCRdb's D call of TRBD1 is untestable without DNA. The CDR3 is 15 residues long.